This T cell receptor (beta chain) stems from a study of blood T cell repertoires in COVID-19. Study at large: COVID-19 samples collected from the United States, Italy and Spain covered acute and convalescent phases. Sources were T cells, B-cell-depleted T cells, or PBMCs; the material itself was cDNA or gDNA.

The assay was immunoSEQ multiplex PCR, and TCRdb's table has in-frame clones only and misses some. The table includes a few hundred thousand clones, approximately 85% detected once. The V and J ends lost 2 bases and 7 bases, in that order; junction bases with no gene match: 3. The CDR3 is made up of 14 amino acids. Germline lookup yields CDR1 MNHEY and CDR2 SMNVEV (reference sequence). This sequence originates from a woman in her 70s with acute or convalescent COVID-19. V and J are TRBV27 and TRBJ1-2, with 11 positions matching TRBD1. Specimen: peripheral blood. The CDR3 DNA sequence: TGTGCCAGCAGTTTACTGGGGACAGGGGGTGGCTACACCTTC. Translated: CASSLLGTGGGYTF.